These T cell receptor beta chains were read from a single sample in a study of vaccination effects on CD4 cells after COVID-19. Sequencing used immunoSEQ multiplex PCR; TCRdb keeps in-frame clones, though not all of them. The table records 65,000 to 70,000 clones, about 80% of them present only once. These receptors have no known antigen. This material consisted of CD4+ T cells from PBMCs cultured with HCoV-OC43 spike peptides, taken after COVID-19 vaccination. The receptors originated from a human donor who received a COVID-19 vaccine. Each CDR3 is given with its conserved first and last residue. The D gene is left open where the match is weak. The listing skips clone size in some rows; elsewhere it reads once, few, many or a size class.

v_gene: TRBV2
abundance: -
len: 13
d_gene: -
j_gene: TRBJ1-6
CDR3aa: CASSEHYNSPLHF
CDR3nt: TGTGCCAGCAGTGAACACTATAATTCACCCCTCCACTTT

v_gene: TRBV6-2/TRBV6-3
abundance: -
len: 12
d_gene: -
j_gene: TRBJ1-3
CDR3aa: CASSYSGNTIYF
CDR3nt: TGTGCCAGCAGTTACTCCGGAAACACCATATATTTT

v_gene: TRBV15
abundance: -
len: 18
d_gene: -
j_gene: TRBJ1-3
CDR3aa: CATSRVRSMGSSGNTIYF
CDR3nt: TGTGCCACCAGCAGAGTAAGGTCGATGGGTTCCTCTGGAAACACCATATATTTT

v_gene: TRBV5-1
abundance: -
len: 16
d_gene: -
j_gene: TRBJ2-4
CDR3aa: CASSLSDGIAKNIQYF
CDR3nt: TGCGCCAGCAGCTTGAGTGACGGCATAGCCAAAAACATTCAGTACTTC

v_gene: TRBV5-1
abundance: few
len: 13
d_gene: -
j_gene: TRBJ1-3
CDR3aa: CASSFRGGNTIYF
CDR3nt: TGCGCCAGCAGCTTTAGGGGAGGAAACACCATATATTTT

v_gene: TRBV19
abundance: -
len: 16
d_gene: TRBD1
j_gene: TRBJ1-3
CDR3aa: CASSFLRLTGGNTIYF
CDR3nt: TGTGCCAGTAGTTTTTTACGCTTGACAGGGGGAAACACCATATATTTT

v_gene: TRBV6-5
abundance: -
len: 13
d_gene: -
j_gene: TRBJ2-5
CDR3aa: CASKVRGQETQYF
CDR3nt: TGTGCCAGCAAGGTGAGGGGCCAAGAGACCCAGTACTTC

v_gene: TRBV3-1/TRBV3-2
abundance: -
len: 14
d_gene: -
j_gene: TRBJ1-2
CDR3aa: CASSQTDVSGGYTF
CDR3nt: TGTGCCAGCAGCCAAACCGATGTTTCAGGTGGCTACACCTTC

v_gene: TRBV3-1/TRBV3-2
abundance: few
len: 15
d_gene: -
j_gene: TRBJ1-2
CDR3aa: CASSPVGDANYGYTF
CDR3nt: TGTGCCAGCAGCCCCGTTGGCGATGCTAACTATGGCTACACCTTC

v_gene: TRBV3-1/TRBV3-2
abundance: -
len: 13
d_gene: -
j_gene: TRBJ1-1
CDR3aa: CASSLGPNTEAFF
CDR3nt: TGTGCCAGCAGCCTCGGACCGAACACTGAAGCTTTCTTT

v_gene: TRBV19
abundance: -
len: 16
d_gene: TRBD1
j_gene: TRBJ2-5
CDR3aa: CASSTQGQGSRETQYF
CDR3nt: TGTGCCAGTAGTACACAGGGACAGGGATCACGAGAGACCCAGTACTTC

v_gene: TRBV5-1
abundance: -
len: 15
d_gene: -
j_gene: TRBJ2-3
CDR3aa: CASSHGQMSTDTQYF
CDR3nt: TGCGCCAGCAGCCATGGACAGATGAGCACAGATACGCAGTATTTT

v_gene: TRBV7-2
abundance: few
len: 14
d_gene: TRBD1
j_gene: TRBJ2-2
CDR3aa: CASSPRTGTGELFF
CDR3nt: TGTGCCAGCAGCCCCAGGACAGGGACCGGGGAGCTGTTTTTT

v_gene: TRBV5-1
abundance: -
len: 14
d_gene: TRBD1
j_gene: TRBJ1-2
CDR3aa: CASSTTTGSYGYTF
CDR3nt: TGCGCCAGCAGCACGACGACAGGGAGCTATGGCTACACCTTC

v_gene: TRBV5-5
abundance: -
len: 15
d_gene: -
j_gene: TRBJ1-2
CDR3aa: CASSFPGANAYGYTF
CDR3nt: TGTGCCAGCAGCTTCCCAGGGGCTAACGCCTATGGCTACACCTTC

v_gene: TRBV14
abundance: -
len: 14
d_gene: -
j_gene: TRBJ1-5
CDR3aa: CARGGQAGHSAQHF
CDR3nt: TGTGCCAGGGGGGGTCAGGCAGGGCATTCTGCCCAGCATTTT

v_gene: TRBV19
abundance: once
len: 14
d_gene: -
j_gene: TRBJ1-1
CDR3aa: CASSQQGSGTEAFF
CDR3nt: TGTGCCAGTAGTCAACAGGGCTCGGGCACTGAAGCTTTCTTT

v_gene: TRBV6-5
abundance: -
len: 14
d_gene: -
j_gene: TRBJ1-5
CDR3aa: CASIPRLSNQPQHF
CDR3nt: TGTGCCAGCATCCCCAGACTTAGCAATCAGCCCCAGCATTTT

v_gene: TRBV14
abundance: -
len: 17
d_gene: TRBD2
j_gene: TRBJ2-5
CDR3aa: CASSQIFSGGIQETQYF
CDR3nt: TGTGCCAGCAGCCAAATCTTTAGCGGGGGGATACAAGAGACCCAGTACTTC

v_gene: TRBV7-2
abundance: -
len: 14
d_gene: TRBD2
j_gene: TRBJ2-1
CDR3aa: CASSLVVAGSEQFF
CDR3nt: TGTGCCAGCAGCTTAGTAGTAGCGGGGAGTGAGCAGTTCTTC

v_gene: TRBV11-2
abundance: once
len: 13
d_gene: -
j_gene: TRBJ1-2
CDR3aa: CASSRDTSYGYTF
CDR3nt: TGTGCCAGCAGCCGGGACACGTCCTATGGCTACACCTTC

v_gene: TRBV7-2
abundance: -
len: 15
d_gene: -
j_gene: TRBJ2-4
CDR3aa: CASSLVLLAKNIQYF
CDR3nt: TGTGCCAGCAGCTTAGTCCTCCTAGCCAAAAACATTCAGTACTTC

v_gene: TRBV28
abundance: few
len: 14
d_gene: -
j_gene: TRBJ1-5
CDR3aa: CASSLGGSNQPQHF
CDR3nt: TGTGCCAGCAGTTTGGGTGGCTCCAATCAGCCCCAGCATTTT

v_gene: TRBV11-2
abundance: few
len: 13
d_gene: -
j_gene: TRBJ1-2
CDR3aa: CASRGPERSGYTF
CDR3nt: TGTGCCAGCAGGGGTCCGGAGAGGAGTGGCTACACCTTC

v_gene: TRBV5-5
abundance: -
len: 14
d_gene: -
j_gene: TRBJ1-6
CDR3aa: CASSFPDRTSPLHF
CDR3nt: TGTGCCAGCAGCTTCCCGGACCGGACTTCACCCCTCCACTTT

v_gene: TRBV6-2/TRBV6-3
abundance: -
len: 16
d_gene: -
j_gene: TRBJ2-2
CDR3aa: CASSYADFIGTGELFF
CDR3nt: TGTGCCAGCAGTTACGCGGACTTTATCGGCACCGGGGAGCTGTTTTTT

v_gene: TRBV10-1
abundance: few
len: 15
d_gene: TRBD1
j_gene: TRBJ1-6
CDR3aa: CASTPDRAYNSPLHF
CDR3nt: TGCGCCAGCACTCCCGACAGGGCCTATAATTCACCCCTCCACTTT

v_gene: TRBV18
abundance: -
len: 17
d_gene: TRBD1
j_gene: TRBJ1-2
CDR3aa: CASSTRTGAETNYGYTF
CDR3nt: TGTGCCAGCTCAACCAGGACAGGGGCCGAGACCAACTATGGCTACACCTTC

v_gene: TRBV4-2
abundance: once
len: 16
d_gene: -
j_gene: TRBJ1-3
CDR3aa: CASSQDVRDAGNTIYF
CDR3nt: TGTGCCAGCAGCCAGGACGTTAGAGACGCTGGAAACACCATATATTTT

v_gene: TRBV3-1/TRBV3-2
abundance: -
len: 17
d_gene: -
j_gene: TRBJ1-1
CDR3aa: CASSQDSRVGMNTEAFF
CDR3nt: TGTGCCAGCAGCCAAGATTCCCGGGTAGGAATGAACACTGAAGCTTTCTTT

v_gene: TRBV9
abundance: -
len: 17
d_gene: TRBD1
j_gene: TRBJ1-2
CDR3aa: CASSLFVAGQQNYGYTF
CDR3nt: TGTGCCAGCAGCTTATTTGTTGCGGGACAGCAAAACTATGGCTACACCTTC

v_gene: TRBV19
abundance: -
len: 15
d_gene: TRBD1
j_gene: TRBJ1-1
CDR3aa: CASSVLQGAETEAFF
CDR3nt: TGTGCCAGTAGTGTTCTACAGGGGGCGGAAACTGAAGCTTTCTTT

v_gene: TRBV27
abundance: -
len: 15
d_gene: -
j_gene: TRBJ2-1
CDR3aa: CASSLPRGSYNEQFF
CDR3nt: TGTGCCAGCAGTTTACCTAGGGGCTCCTACAATGAGCAGTTCTTC

v_gene: TRBV7-2
abundance: -
len: 13
d_gene: -
j_gene: TRBJ1-6
CDR3aa: CASSPSIDSPLHF
CDR3nt: TGTGCCAGCAGCCCATCGATTGATTCACCCCTCCACTTT

v_gene: TRBV10-3
abundance: -
len: 15
d_gene: -
j_gene: TRBJ1-6
CDR3aa: CAISESGGFNSPLHF
CDR3nt: TGTGCCATCAGTGAGTCAGGCGGTTTTAATTCACCCCTCCACTTT

v_gene: TRBV5-4
abundance: -
len: 14
d_gene: -
j_gene: TRBJ1-1
CDR3aa: CASSLETPNTEAFF
CDR3nt: TGTGCCAGCAGCTTGGAGACACCGAACACTGAAGCTTTCTTT